This entry lists 5 T cell receptor beta chains sequenced from one sample in a study of blood T cell repertoires in COVID-19. Profiled with immunoSEQ multiplex PCR; TCRdb holds only in-frame clones, not every one. The data show over 100,000 clones, with over 80% seen just once and around 1.1% held by the top ten. Sample: peripheral blood. These receptor sequences come from a human donor in a cohort sampled during active COVID-19.

The chain joins TRBV4-3 to TRBJ1-1, with unresolved D. V lost 3 bases and J lost 7, with 12 bases in between. This CDR3 contains 13 residues. The germline V gene has CDR1 LGHNA and CDR2 YSLEER. CDR3 in DNA: TGCGCCAGCAGCCAGAATTCGGGGTTTGAAGCTTTCTTT. This gives the protein CASSQNSGFEAFF.

The V call is TRBV7-8, the J call TRBJ2-4, with D unresolved. The germline gives CDR1 SGHVS, CDR2 FQNEAQ. V was pared by 0 bases and J by 12 bases, with 24 bases between. This CDR3 spans 17 amino acids. CDR3 in amino acids: CASSLASGQSARSNQYF. CDR3 DNA: TGTGCCAGCAGCTTAGCGAGTGGGCAGTCCGCTCGGTCTAATCAGTACTTC.

This chain connects TRBV28 to TRBJ1-2; D is ambiguous. This CDR3 spans 13 amino acids. Trimming removed 6 bases from V and 2 bases from J, with 10 bases in between. Germline CDR1 and CDR2: MDHEN and SYDVKM. CDR3 loop: CASSRGQNYGYTF. The CDR3 DNA sequence: TGTGCCAGCAGCCGCGGGCAGAACTATGGCTACACCTTC.

The chain is built from TRBV5-5 and TRBJ1-1; 8 nucleotides match TRBD1. Germline V CDR1 and CDR2: SGHKS, YYEKEE (reference sequence). This CDR3 spans 14 amino acids. V gave up 4 bases and J gave up 2 bases; unmatched junction bases: 4. This CDR3 reads CASSGTGLNTEAFF. The CDR3 DNA follows: TGTGCCAGCAGCGGGACAGGTCTCAACACTGAAGCTTTCTTT.

In its sample, this clone was seen once. The chain joins TRBV27 to TRBJ2-7; 10 nucleotides align to TRBD1. J gave up 3 bases and V 2 bases, and 4 bases lay outside the gene matches. The CDR3 spans 15 residues. Germline V gives CDR1 MNHEY, CDR2 SMNVEV (reference sequence). This chain's CDR3 is CASSLVGTGVYEQYF. The CDR3 region has the DNA TGTGCCAGCAGTTTAGTAGGGACAGGGGTCTACGAGCAGTACTTC.